These T cell receptor beta chains were read from a single sample in a study of cytomegalovirus exposure and HLA in healthy donors. This table comes from immunoSEQ multiplex PCR, and its TCRdb copy is limited to in-frame clones, with some not included. Among 140,000 to 150,000 clones listed, about 94% were seen once. What was sequenced was PBMCs. These receptors originate from a man aged 18 to 35 in good health and CMV-seropositive. The CDR3 runs from the conserved cysteine through the conserved F or W. Fields, in order: V gene, J gene, D gene, clone size, CDR3 protein. A D gene is named only where the DNA matches it firmly. A row's size may be missing; if present it is once, few, many or a size class.

V gene: TRBV9; J gene: TRBJ1-1; D gene: .; clone size: .; CDR3 protein: CASSERALQNTEAFF
V gene: TRBV2; J gene: TRBJ1-1; D gene: TRBD1; clone size: .; CDR3 protein: CASSEALGQHTEAFF
V gene: TRBV29-1; J gene: TRBJ2-3; D gene: TRBD2; clone size: .; CDR3 protein: CSVEELAGLTDTQYF
V gene: TRBV28; J gene: TRBJ2-7; D gene: TRBD1; clone size: .; CDR3 protein: CASSEGTGTPYEQYF
V gene: TRBV19; J gene: TRBJ2-2; D gene: .; clone size: .; CDR3 protein: CASSTLLEPPGELFF
V gene: TRBV28; J gene: TRBJ1-5; D gene: .; clone size: .; CDR3 protein: CASSLWGRDNQPQHF
V gene: TRBV7-3; J gene: TRBJ1-1; D gene: TRBD1; clone size: .; CDR3 protein: CASSLQGAGSTEAFF
V gene: TRBV28; J gene: TRBJ1-4; D gene: .; clone size: once; CDR3 protein: CATLAGAREKLFF
V gene: TRBV7-6; J gene: TRBJ2-2; D gene: .; clone size: .; CDR3 protein: CASSPGVGTGELFF
V gene: TRBV12-5; J gene: TRBJ2-2; D gene: TRBD1; clone size: once; CDR3 protein: CASGLSPVGDRGRVSTGELFF
V gene: TRBV6-5; J gene: TRBJ2-1; D gene: TRBD2; clone size: once; CDR3 protein: CASRGGNEQFF
V gene: TRBV19; J gene: TRBJ1-1; D gene: .; clone size: .; CDR3 protein: CASSQDTEAFF
V gene: TRBV2; J gene: TRBJ2-7; D gene: .; clone size: .; CDR3 protein: CASSTAGDTYEQYF
V gene: TRBV7-2; J gene: TRBJ1-1; D gene: .; clone size: .; CDR3 protein: CASSLVEVQRDTEAFF
V gene: TRBV4-1; J gene: TRBJ1-1; D gene: TRBD1; clone size: .; CDR3 protein: CASSRRDRNTEAFF
V gene: TRBV27; J gene: TRBJ1-1; D gene: TRBD1; clone size: .; CDR3 protein: CASRRTGGTEAFF
V gene: TRBV2; J gene: TRBJ2-3; D gene: .; clone size: .; CDR3 protein: CASVDSPGTDTQYF
V gene: TRBV27; J gene: TRBJ2-1; D gene: TRBD1; clone size: .; CDR3 protein: CASSPTGTGTTYNEQFF
V gene: TRBV7-3; J gene: TRBJ1-1; D gene: TRBD1; clone size: .; CDR3 protein: CASKTGDNTEAFF
V gene: TRBV2; J gene: TRBJ2-7; D gene: .; clone size: .; CDR3 protein: CASSDPGAYEQYF
V gene: TRBV7-8; J gene: TRBJ2-1; D gene: .; clone size: .; CDR3 protein: CASSLTRAFGRQFF
V gene: TRBV5-1; J gene: TRBJ2-1; D gene: TRBD2; clone size: .; CDR3 protein: CASSDPGLNSREQFF
V gene: TRBV30; J gene: TRBJ2-1; D gene: .; clone size: .; CDR3 protein: CAWSRTAGIAQFF
V gene: TRBV7-9; J gene: TRBJ1-1; D gene: .; clone size: .; CDR3 protein: CASSLEYRAPEAFF
V gene: TRBV7-9; J gene: TRBJ2-7; D gene: .; clone size: .; CDR3 protein: CASSLGVGEGQYEQYF
V gene: TRBV2; J gene: TRBJ2-7; D gene: TRBD2; clone size: .; CDR3 protein: CASTPERGLYEQYF
V gene: TRBV28; J gene: TRBJ1-1; D gene: TRBD1; clone size: .; CDR3 protein: CASSLAGETGGNTEAFF
V gene: TRBV9; J gene: TRBJ2-4; D gene: .; clone size: .; CDR3 protein: CASSVAGRELNIQYF
V gene: TRBV28; J gene: TRBJ2-1; D gene: .; clone size: .; CDR3 protein: CASSLTRGEQFF
V gene: TRBV27; J gene: TRBJ2-3; D gene: .; clone size: .; CDR3 protein: CASTLTRNTDTQYF
V gene: TRBV18; J gene: TRBJ1-2; D gene: TRBD1; clone size: .; CDR3 protein: CASSRPGQGDYGYTF
V gene: TRBV5-4; J gene: TRBJ2-1; D gene: TRBD2; clone size: .; CDR3 protein: CASSLVRSSGGNEQFF
V gene: TRBV28; J gene: TRBJ1-5; D gene: .; clone size: .; CDR3 protein: CASRGGGGFNQPQHF
V gene: TRBV28; J gene: TRBJ2-7; D gene: .; clone size: .; CDR3 protein: CASSRHSLYYEQYF
V gene: TRBV7-8; J gene: TRBJ2-1; D gene: TRBD1; clone size: .; CDR3 protein: CASTYRGRDEQFF
V gene: TRBV2; J gene: TRBJ2-7; D gene: .; clone size: .; CDR3 protein: CASTTQGGNEQYF
V gene: TRBV18; J gene: TRBJ2-1; D gene: TRBD2; clone size: .; CDR3 protein: CASSPRGTSGSDNEQFF
V gene: TRBV27; J gene: TRBJ2-1; D gene: TRBD1; clone size: .; CDR3 protein: CASSLGQGNNEQFF
V gene: TRBV28; J gene: TRBJ2-7; D gene: .; clone size: .; CDR3 protein: CASSRSGVEQYF
V gene: TRBV5-1; J gene: TRBJ2-7; D gene: .; clone size: .; CDR3 protein: CASSLVPQGSRYEQYF
V gene: TRBV18; J gene: TRBJ2-5; D gene: TRBD1; clone size: .; CDR3 protein: CASSPFSRGPGETQYF
V gene: TRBV6-1; J gene: TRBJ1-5; D gene: .; clone size: .; CDR3 protein: CASSELGGVGQPQHF
V gene: TRBV2; J gene: TRBJ2-3; D gene: .; clone size: .; CDR3 protein: CASTLAGRMDTQYF
V gene: TRBV29-1; J gene: TRBJ2-3; D gene: TRBD2; clone size: .; CDR3 protein: CSVSTSGTTDTQYF
V gene: TRBV5-1; J gene: TRBJ2-3; D gene: .; clone size: .; CDR3 protein: CASSLASANTDTQYF
V gene: TRBV5-8; J gene: TRBJ1-5; D gene: .; clone size: .; CDR3 protein: CASSAEGAQPQHF
V gene: TRBV5-1; J gene: TRBJ1-2; D gene: .; clone size: .; CDR3 protein: CASSLAARPVYGYTF
V gene: TRBV7-6; J gene: .; D gene: .; clone size: .; CDR3 protein: CASSLTASTYEQYF
V gene: TRBV7-9; J gene: TRBJ2-5; D gene: .; clone size: .; CDR3 protein: CASSLVGSKETQYF